This note documents a single TCR beta chain sequence. This clonotype was counted only a few times. The clone's antigen remains unknown. The record has no base qualities; no much larger clone is one base away. The sample's treatment or condition, from its label and the paper: allogeneic hematopoietic cell transplantation with graft depleted of TCRalphabeta T cells and CD19 B cells. The children who served as transplant recipients had been given grafts of TCRalphabeta/CD19-depleted allogeneic hematopoietic cells. The CDR3 goes from the cysteine to the phenylalanine over 17 residues. The kept DNA is CDR3 alone, 51 bases in frame from the first base. According to the germline V gene, CDR1 reads MNHNS and CDR2 reads SASEGT. V is cut back by 6 bases and J by 1 base, with 11 bases in the junction unmatched. This record belongs to a study of T-cell reconstitution after alpha-beta-depleted transplantation in children listed by TCRdb under 2016. About the investigation overall: The study quantitatively tracked T-cell immune reconstitution after TCRalphabeta/CD19-depleted allogeneic hematopoietic cell transplantation in children using TCR repertoire profiling.

Beyond this particular receptor, the publication reports: The high TCRbeta diversity at day 60 in some patients was ascribed to recipient T cells and intrathymic progenitors that had survived conditioning. Hyperexpanded clone frequencies declined over subsequent months; after one year, T-cell counts and TCRbeta diversity were mostly attributed to newly produced T cells. The apparently early recovery of alphabetaT-cell counts about two months after transplant reportedly depended on only several hundred rapidly expanded clones that came from non-depleted graft cells.

The method behind the library was PCR. Sequencing relied on an Illumina HiSeq 2500. Molecular barcoding was employed in the preparation of TCR libraries, with unique molecular identifiers being used to normalize TCRbeta repertoire quantification. TCRdb's own reprocessing of the public reads used fastp at Q25 and MiXCR and kept productive beta chains. Each entry is one CDR3 protein sequence, shown with its most common DNA and genes. The sample records a few hundred thousand distinct CDR3 sequences, 23% of which are singletons. The ten largest clones take up approximately 10% of the sample. The TCR originated in a male patient younger than 18 who had a stem cell transplant for acute lymphoblastic leukemia, so the T cells may come from the graft donor. The sequencing here drew on PBMCs, mostly from graft donor cells, taken 180 days after TCRalphabeta/CD19-depleted stem cell transplant. The chain couples TRBV6-1 to TRBJ1-4, with TRBD1 matching 7 junction bases. The DNA is TGTGCCAGCAGCCGGACAGGCCACGGTTTAACTAATGAAAAACTGTTTTTT. Its coded protein is CASSRTGHGLTNEKLFF.